One sample yielded the 25 T cell receptor beta chains listed below, sequenced in a study of a mutant IDH1 vaccine in newly diagnosed glioma. Generated by immunoSEQ multiplex PCR, the TCRdb table keeps only in-frame clones and is missing some. The repertoire holds some 34,000 clones, 90% seen once, with about 5% in the top ten. The time point was: week 47, end of study. Vaccinated patients received 300 ug of mutant IDH1 20-mer peptide per dose, with topical imiquimod. No cognate antigen is known for these TCRs. The input for sequencing was PBMCs, taken from a glioma patient whose treatment included an IDH1 peptide vaccine. These receptors all come from a woman aged 40-49 years with glioma.

The chain uses TRBV5-1 and TRBJ2-7, with 8 bases fitting TRBD2. V was clipped by 4 bases and J by 4 bases; unmatched bases: 13. The length of the CDR3 is 16 residues. Germline loops: CDR1 SGHRS, CDR2 YFSETQ. In DNA form, the CDR3 reads TGCGCCAGCAGCACCACGGGGGGGGGTCGGTCTTACGAGCAGTACTTC. It encodes CASSTTGGGRSYEQYF. The full variable domain, in which reference TRBV5-1 and TRBJ2-7 provide the parts outside the CDR3, is KAGVTQTPRYLIKTRGQQVTLSCSPISGHRSVSWYQQTPGQGLQFLFEYFSETQRNKGNFPGRFSGRQFSNSRSEMNVSTLELGDSALYLCASSTTGGGRSYEQYFGPGTRLTVT.

V gene TRBV7-6 combines with J gene TRBJ2-7; TRBD1 matches 8 bases. From germline, CDR1 is SGHVS and CDR2 FNYEAQ. J lost 0 bases, V lost 1 base, and 2 bases had no gene match. The CDR3 loop spans 15 amino acids. The CDR3 here is CASSLEQGVSYEQYF. The CDR3 DNA sequence: TGTGCCAGCAGCTTAGAACAGGGGGTCTCCTACGAGCAGTACTTC.

This chain uses TRBV4-2 with TRBJ2-7, with TRBD2 matching 7 bases. With 0 bases clipped from V and 2 bases from J, the junction kept 7 bases outside the gene matches. Looked up from germline, CDR1 is LGHNA and CDR2 is YNFKEQ. This CDR3 comprises 16 residues. DNA of the CDR3: TGTGCCAGCAGCCAAGATACGGCGGGGGTGGCCTACGAGCAGTACTTC. This gives the protein CASSQDTAGVAYEQYF.

The chain combines TRBV2 with TRBJ2-3; 10 nucleotides agree with TRBD2. The V and J ends lost 4 bases and 4 bases, in that order; junction bases with no gene match: 5. The CDR3 covers 15 residues. CDR1 is SNHLY and CDR2 is FYNNEI in the germline V gene. The CDR3 loop is CASSVAGGRADTQYF. The DNA for the CDR3 is TGTGCCAGCAGTGTAGCGGGAGGTAGGGCAGATACGCAGTATTTT.

The chain combines TRBV7-9 with TRBJ2-7; D gene uncertain. Germline V gene data show CDR1 as SEHNR and CDR2 as FQNEAQ (reference sequence). Between the trimmed V and J ends, which lost 5 bases and 4 bases, there was a span of 12 bases. There are 13 residues in the CDR3. The CDR3 DNA sequence: TGTGCCAGCAGCCGGACGGATTTATACGAGCAGTACTTC. Amino acids: CASSRTDLYEQYF.

This rearrangement joins TRBV4-2 to TRBJ1-1; weak D call: TRBD1 (5 bases). V lost 6 bases to trimming and J lost 3 bases, with 11 bases between them. From germline, CDR1 is LGHNA and CDR2 YNFKEQ. The CDR3 extends over 13 amino acids. Here the CDR3 reads CASRWDGHTEAFF. As DNA, the CDR3 is TGTGCCAGCAGATGGGACGGGCACACTGAAGCTTTCTTT.

The chain uses TRBV19 and TRBJ1-3; D is perhaps TRBD1 (5 bases). CDR3 size: 14 residues. V was pared by 8 bases and J by 0 bases, with 11 bases between. Germline V gene lookup returns CDR1 LNHDA and CDR2 SQIVND (reference sequence). For the CDR3, the DNA is TGTGCCAGTGGAATACAGGCCTCTGGAAACACCATATATTTT. Encoded protein: CASGIQASGNTIYF.

The J gene is TRBJ2-1, the V gene TRBV19; D unclear. The CDR3 runs to 15 residues. V was clipped by 1 base and J by 1 base, with 8 bases between them. Germline CDR1 and CDR2: LNHDA and SQIVND (reference sequence). The CDR3 sequence is CASSIGPSSYNEQFF. CDR3 bases: TGTGCCAGTAGTATAGGCCCGTCTTCCTACAATGAGCAGTTCTTC.

The gene calls are TRBV7-2 and TRBJ1-1; the match to TRBD1 covers 10 bases. V gave up 5 bases and J gave up 5 bases; unmatched junction bases: 5. Germline V CDR1 and CDR2: SGHTA, FQGNSA. The CDR3 consists of 14 residues. CDR3 DNA: TGTGCCAGCAGCCGGGACAGGGGATCGACTGAAGCTTTCTTT. Its translation is CASSRDRGSTEAFF.

The CDR3, as DNA: TGTGCCAGCAGCCGAATTCAGGGGGCGCGGTACGAGCAGTACTTC. Encoded protein: CASSRIQGARYEQYF. This chain connects TRBV7-9 to TRBJ2-7; 8 bases are a match to TRBD1. The CDR3 is made up of 15 amino acids. With 5 bases clipped from V and 4 bases from J, the junction kept 10 bases outside the gene matches. Looked up from germline, CDR1 is SEHNR and CDR2 is FQNEAQ (reference sequence).

The CDR3 coding sequence is TGTGCCAGCAGCTTTAGAAGCAATGAGCAGTTCTTC. It codes for CASSFRSNEQFF. V is TRBV5-6 and J is TRBJ2-1; D not resolved. Germline V gene sequence: CDR1 SGHDT, CDR2 YYEEEE. V was pared by 2 bases and J by 6 bases, with 6 bases between. The CDR3 is 12 residues long.

The chain uses TRBV11-3 and TRBJ1-6; no firm D call. Germline values: CDR1 SGHNT, CDR2 YENEEA. The CDR3 runs to 17 residues. Between the trimmed V and J ends, which lost 3 bases and 8 bases, there was a span of 20 bases. This CDR3 is CASSFARAGGFYSPLHF. The CDR3 region has the DNA TGTGCCAGCAGCTTTGCCCGGGCCGGAGGGTTTTATTCACCCCTCCACTTT.

In its sample, this clone was seen once. The chain couples TRBV2 to TRBJ1-4, with D perhaps TRBD1 (6 bases). V lost 4 bases and J lost 4, with 10 bases in between. CDR1 and CDR2 (germline): SNHLY, FYNNEI. The CDR3 has 14 amino acids. The CDR3 DNA follows: TGTGCCAGCAGTGGAGACAGGTATAATGAAAAACTGTTTTTT. Translating gives CASSGDRYNEKLFF.

The gene calls are TRBV10-3 and TRBJ2-7, with a weak D call TRBD2 (6 bases). The CDR3 is 14 residues long. Germline V CDR1 and CDR2: ENHRY, SYGVKD. The V end was cut by 5 bases, the J end by 3 bases, with 14 bases between. The CDR3 sequence is CAISPISSDYEQYF. In DNA, the CDR3 is TGTGCCATCAGTCCTATTTCTAGCGACTACGAGCAGTACTTC.

J is TRBJ1-1 and V is TRBV4-1, with D possibly matching TRBD1 (5 bases). The V end was cut by 1 base, the J end by 4 bases, with 16 bases between. Germline lookup yields CDR1 MGHRA and CDR2 YSYEKL. This CDR3 comprises 16 residues. This CDR3 reads CASSQGSSTGGTEAFF. The CDR3 bases are TGCGCCAGCAGCCAAGGCTCTAGCACCGGGGGCACTGAAGCTTTCTTT.

The V and J genes are TRBV11-3 and TRBJ2-7, with 8 nucleotides matching TRBD1. CDR3 size: 12 residues. The germline V gene encodes CDR1 SGHNT and CDR2 YENEEA. V lost 5 bases and J lost 6; bases outside the gene matches: 3. Here the CDR3 reads CASSTTGGEQYF. The CDR3 DNA follows: TGTGCCAGCAGCACCACAGGGGGCGAGCAGTACTTC. The full variable domain, completed using reference TRBV11-3 and TRBJ2-7, is EAGVVQSPRYKIIEKKQPVAFWCNPISGHNTLYWYLQNLGQGPELLIRYENEEAVDDSQLPKDRFSAERLKGVDSTLKIQPAELGDSAVYLCASSTTGGEQYFGPGTRLTVT.

This rearrangement joins TRBV7-9 to TRBJ2-7; TRBD1 matches at 11 bases. Germline CDR1 is SEHNR and CDR2 is FQNEAQ (reference sequence). CDR3 length equals 16 residues. Germline trimming cut 4 bases from V and 5 bases from J; bases unmatched to any gene: 10. The chain's CDR3 is CASSSPTGTGGDEQYF. DNA of the CDR3: TGTGCCAGCAGCTCGCCAACCGGGACAGGGGGGGACGAGCAGTACTTC. The whole variable domain, remainder taken from reference TRBV7-9 and TRBJ2-7, is DTGVSQNPRHKITKRGQNVTFRCDPISEHNRLYWYRQTLGQGPEFLTYFQNEAQLEKSRLLSDRFSAERPKGSFSTLEIQRTEQGDSAMYLCASSSPTGTGGDEQYFGPGTRLTVT.

The chain couples TRBV6-5 to TRBJ2-7; 8 bases fit TRBD1. Germline V gene data show CDR1 as MNHEY and CDR2 as SVGAGI. V was clipped by 7 bases and J by 3 bases; unmatched bases: 8. The CDR3 loop spans 14 amino acids. Here the CDR3 DNA reads TGTGCCAGCAAGAAGAGACAGGGGCTCTACGAGCAGTACTTC. Its translation: CASKKRQGLYEQYF.

The rearrangement uses TRBV29-1 and TRBJ2-5; TRBD2 matches at 7 bases. Germline CDR1 is SQVTM and CDR2 is ANQGSEA. The CDR3 has 14 amino acids. J lost 4 bases, V lost 3 bases, and 8 bases had no gene match. This CDR3 is CSVEGGGSRETQYF. CDR3 nucleotides: TGCAGCGTTGAGGGCGGCGGGAGTAGAGAGACCCAGTACTTC.

This clone was found a few times. The rearrangement joins TRBV30 to TRBJ1-2, with a tentative D call TRBD1 (6 bases). The length of the CDR3 is 11 residues. From germline, CDR1 is GTSNPN and CDR2 SVGIG (reference sequence). Trimming took off 5 bases at V and 4 bases at J, with 8 bases between the two ends. CDR3 nucleotides: TGTGCCTGGGGACAGTTCTATGGCTACACCTTC. Translated: CAWGQFYGYTF.

V gene TRBV25-1 combines with J gene TRBJ1-1, with 9 positions matching TRBD1. Germline lookup yields CDR1 MGHDK and CDR2 SYGVNS. J gave up 4 bases and V 1 base, and 4 bases lay outside the gene matches. This CDR3 contains 15 residues. The CDR3 region is CASSESRDRATEAFF. CDR3 nucleotides: TGTGCCAGCAGTGAATCGAGGGACAGGGCCACTGAAGCTTTCTTT.

The V and J genes are TRBV7-6 and TRBJ1-1; TRBD1 matches 10 bases. V lost 2 bases to trimming and J lost 8 bases; unmatched junction nucleotides: 5. Germline V gene sequence: CDR1 SGHVS, CDR2 FNYEAQ. The CDR3 has 14 amino acids. The CDR3 here is CASSLTGQGPEAFF. In nucleotides, the CDR3 is TGTGCCAGCAGCTTAACGGGACAGGGGCCAGAAGCTTTCTTT.

The J gene is TRBJ1-5, the V gene TRBV19; D possibly corresponds to TRBD1 (5 bases). Trimming removed 6 bases at V and 6 bases at J, with 12 bases between. The CDR3 is made up of 13 amino acids. CDR1 and CDR2 (germline): LNHDA, SQIVND (reference sequence). Here the CDR3 DNA reads TGTGCCAGTAGCTCCCTCGGGGGTCAGCCCCAGCATTTT. As protein: CASSSLGGQPQHF.

In its sample, this clone was seen once. This sequence joins TRBV7-2 and TRBJ1-3, with D possibly matching TRBD1 (5 bases). The CDR3 sequence is 15 residues long. CDR1 SGHTA and CDR2 FQGNSA come from the germline V gene. Trimming shortened V by 1 base and J by 0 bases, and 7 bases separated the two germline ends. CDR3 in amino acids: CASSLGGSSGNTIYF. The CDR3 DNA is TGTGCCAGCAGCTTAGGGGGCAGCTCTGGAAACACCATATATTTT.

V gene TRBV7-6 combines with J gene TRBJ2-5, with D possibly matching TRBD2 (5 bases). Trimming left V 6 bases short and J 4 bases short, with 18 bases between. The CDR3 runs 15 residues. In germline, CDR1 is SGHVS, CDR2 FNYEAQ. The CDR3 sequence is CASSPIGRGGETQYF. For the CDR3, the DNA is TGTGCCAGCAGTCCAATAGGCAGAGGAGGAGAGACCCAGTACTTC. Looking up the rest from reference TRBV7-6 and TRBJ2-5 gives the full variable domain: GAGVSQSPRYKVTKRGQDVALRCDPISGHVSLYWYRQALGQGPEFLTYFNYEAQQDKSGLPNDRFSAERPEGSISTLTIQRTEQRDSAMYRCASSPIGRGGETQYFGPGTRLLVL.